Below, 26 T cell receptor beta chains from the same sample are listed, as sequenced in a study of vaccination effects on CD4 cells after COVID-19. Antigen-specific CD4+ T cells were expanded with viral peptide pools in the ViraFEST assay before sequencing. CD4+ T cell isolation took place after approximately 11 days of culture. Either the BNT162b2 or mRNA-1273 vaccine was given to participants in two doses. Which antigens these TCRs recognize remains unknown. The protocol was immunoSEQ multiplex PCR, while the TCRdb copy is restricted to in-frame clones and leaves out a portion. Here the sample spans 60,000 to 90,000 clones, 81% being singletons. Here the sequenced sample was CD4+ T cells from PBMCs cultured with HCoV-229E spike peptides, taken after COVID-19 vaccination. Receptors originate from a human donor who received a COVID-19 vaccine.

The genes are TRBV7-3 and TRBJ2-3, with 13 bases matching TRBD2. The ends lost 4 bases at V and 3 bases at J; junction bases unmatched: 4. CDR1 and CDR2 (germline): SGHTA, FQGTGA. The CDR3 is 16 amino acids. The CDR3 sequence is CASSSGLAGVTDTQYF. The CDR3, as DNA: TGTGCCAGCAGCTCAGGACTAGCGGGGGTTACAGATACGCAGTATTTT.

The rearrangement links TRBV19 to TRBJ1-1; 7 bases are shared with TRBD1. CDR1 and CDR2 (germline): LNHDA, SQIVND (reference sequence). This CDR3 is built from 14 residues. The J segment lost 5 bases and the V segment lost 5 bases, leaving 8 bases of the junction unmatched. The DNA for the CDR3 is TGTGCCAGTAGTTACGACAGGGAGACTACTGAAGCTTTCTTT. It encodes CASSYDRETTEAFF.

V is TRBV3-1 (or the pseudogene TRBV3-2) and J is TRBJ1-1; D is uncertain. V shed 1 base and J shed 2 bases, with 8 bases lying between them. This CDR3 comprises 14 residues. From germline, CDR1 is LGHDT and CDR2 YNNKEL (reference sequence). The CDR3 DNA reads TGTGCCAGCAGCCAAGTCTCCCGAAACACTGAAGCTTTCTTT. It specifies CASSQVSRNTEAFF.

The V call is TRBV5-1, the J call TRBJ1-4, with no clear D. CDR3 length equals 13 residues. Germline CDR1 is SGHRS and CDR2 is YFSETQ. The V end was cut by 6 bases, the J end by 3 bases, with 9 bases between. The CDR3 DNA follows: TGCGCCAGCACCCCCGGGCCTAATGAAAAACTGTTTTTT. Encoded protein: CASTPGPNEKLFF.

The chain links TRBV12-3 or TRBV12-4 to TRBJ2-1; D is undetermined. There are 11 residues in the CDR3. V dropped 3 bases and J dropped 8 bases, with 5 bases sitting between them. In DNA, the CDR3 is TGTGCCAGCAGTTTCCTTGATGAGCAGTTCTTC. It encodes CASSFLDEQFF.

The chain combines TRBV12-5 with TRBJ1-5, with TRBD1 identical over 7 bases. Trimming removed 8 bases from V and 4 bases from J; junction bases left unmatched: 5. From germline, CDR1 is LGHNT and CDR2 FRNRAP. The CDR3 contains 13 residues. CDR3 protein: CASSDRTNQPQHF. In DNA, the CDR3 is TGTGCTAGTTCGGACAGGACAAATCAGCCCCAGCATTTT.

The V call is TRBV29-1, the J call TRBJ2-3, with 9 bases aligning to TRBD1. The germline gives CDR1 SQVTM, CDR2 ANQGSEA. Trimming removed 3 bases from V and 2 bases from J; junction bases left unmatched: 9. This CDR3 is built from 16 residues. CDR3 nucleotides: TGCAGCGTTGATAGGGGACAGGGCTTCACCACAGATACGCAGTATTTT. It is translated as CSVDRGQGFTTDTQYF.

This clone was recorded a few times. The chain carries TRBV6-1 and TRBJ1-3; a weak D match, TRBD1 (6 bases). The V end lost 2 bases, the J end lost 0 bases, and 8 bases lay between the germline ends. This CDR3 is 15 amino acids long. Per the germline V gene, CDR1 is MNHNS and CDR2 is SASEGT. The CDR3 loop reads CASSERGGSGNTIYF. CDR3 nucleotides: TGTGCCAGCAGTGAAAGGGGGGGCTCTGGAAACACCATATATTTT.

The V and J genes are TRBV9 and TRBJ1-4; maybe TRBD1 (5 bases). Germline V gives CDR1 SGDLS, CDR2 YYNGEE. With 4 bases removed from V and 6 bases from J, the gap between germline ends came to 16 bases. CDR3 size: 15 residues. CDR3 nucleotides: TGTGCCAGCAGCACAAGCGGGACTATCGATGAAAAACTGTTTTTT. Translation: CASSTSGTIDEKLFF.

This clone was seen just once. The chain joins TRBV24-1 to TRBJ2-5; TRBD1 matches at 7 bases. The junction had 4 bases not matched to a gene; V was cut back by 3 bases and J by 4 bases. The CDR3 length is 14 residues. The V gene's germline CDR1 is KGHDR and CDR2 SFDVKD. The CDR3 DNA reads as TGTGCCACCAGTGATCCGAGGGGGCGAGAGACCCAGTACTTC. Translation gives CATSDPRGRETQYF.

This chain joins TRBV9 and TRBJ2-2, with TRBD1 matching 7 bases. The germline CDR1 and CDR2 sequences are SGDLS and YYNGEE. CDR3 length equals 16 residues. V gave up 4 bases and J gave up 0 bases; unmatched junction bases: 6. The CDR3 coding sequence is TGTGCCAGCAGCTTCCGGACAGGACCGAACACCGGGGAGCTGTTTTTT. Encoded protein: CASSFRTGPNTGELFF.

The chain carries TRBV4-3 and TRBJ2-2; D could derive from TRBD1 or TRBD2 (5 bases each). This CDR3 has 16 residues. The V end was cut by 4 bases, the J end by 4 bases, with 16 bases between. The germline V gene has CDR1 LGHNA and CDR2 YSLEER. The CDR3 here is CASSRGGGFFTGELFF. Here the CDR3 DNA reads TGCGCCAGCAGCCGGGGTGGGGGATTCTTCACCGGGGAGCTGTTTTTT.

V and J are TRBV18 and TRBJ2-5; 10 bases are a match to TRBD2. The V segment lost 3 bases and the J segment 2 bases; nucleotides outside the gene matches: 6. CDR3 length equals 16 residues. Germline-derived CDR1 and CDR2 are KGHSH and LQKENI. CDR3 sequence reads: CASSPGTSALQETQYF. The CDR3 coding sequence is TGTGCCAGCTCACCGGGGACTAGCGCGCTTCAAGAGACCCAGTACTTC. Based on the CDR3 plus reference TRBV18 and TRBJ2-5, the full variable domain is NAGVMQNPRHLVRRRGQEARLRCSPMKGHSHVYWYRQLPEEGLKFMVYLQKENIIDESGMPKERFSAEFPKEGPSILRIQQVVRGDSAAYFCASSPGTSALQETQYFGPGTRLLVL.

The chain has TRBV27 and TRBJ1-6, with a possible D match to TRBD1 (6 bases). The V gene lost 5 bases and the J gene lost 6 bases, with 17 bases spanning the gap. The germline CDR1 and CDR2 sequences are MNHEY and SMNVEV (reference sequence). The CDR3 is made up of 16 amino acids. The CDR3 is CASSPWTAPLNSPLHF. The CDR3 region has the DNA TGTGCCAGCAGTCCGTGGACAGCGCCTCTTAATTCACCCCTCCACTTT.

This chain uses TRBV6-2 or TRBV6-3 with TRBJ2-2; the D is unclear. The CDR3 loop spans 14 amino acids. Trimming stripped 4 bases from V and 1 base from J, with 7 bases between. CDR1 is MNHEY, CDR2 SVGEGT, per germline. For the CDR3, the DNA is TGTGCCAGCAGTTTTCAAAGGAACACCGGGGAGCTGTTTTTT. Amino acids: CASSFQRNTGELFF.

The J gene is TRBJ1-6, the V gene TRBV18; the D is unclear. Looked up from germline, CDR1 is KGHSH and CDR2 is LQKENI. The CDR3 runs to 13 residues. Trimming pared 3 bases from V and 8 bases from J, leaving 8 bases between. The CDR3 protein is CASSPAGYSPLHF. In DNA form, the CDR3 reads TGTGCCAGCTCACCGGCAGGTTATTCACCCCTCCACTTT.

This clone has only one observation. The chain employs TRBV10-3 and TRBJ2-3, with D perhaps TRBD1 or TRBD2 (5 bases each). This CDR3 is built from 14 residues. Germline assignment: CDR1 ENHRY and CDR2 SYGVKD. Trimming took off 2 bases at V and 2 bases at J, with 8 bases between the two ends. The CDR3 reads CAISEGTYTDTQYF. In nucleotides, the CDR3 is TGTGCCATCAGTGAGGGGACCTACACAGATACGCAGTATTTT.

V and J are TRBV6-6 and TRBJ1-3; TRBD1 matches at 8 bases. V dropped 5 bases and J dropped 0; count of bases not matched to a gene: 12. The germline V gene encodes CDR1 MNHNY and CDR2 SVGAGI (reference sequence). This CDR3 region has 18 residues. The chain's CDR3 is CASSPGPGQDRSGNTIYF. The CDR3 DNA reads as TGTGCCAGCAGTCCCGGGCCGGGACAGGACCGCTCTGGAAACACCATATATTTT.

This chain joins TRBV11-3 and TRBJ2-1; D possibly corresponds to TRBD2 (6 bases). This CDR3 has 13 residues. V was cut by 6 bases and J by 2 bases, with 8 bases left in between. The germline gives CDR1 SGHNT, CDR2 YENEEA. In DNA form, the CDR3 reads TGTGCCAGCAGGGGGGGAACCTACAATGAGCAGTTCTTC. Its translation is CASRGGTYNEQFF.

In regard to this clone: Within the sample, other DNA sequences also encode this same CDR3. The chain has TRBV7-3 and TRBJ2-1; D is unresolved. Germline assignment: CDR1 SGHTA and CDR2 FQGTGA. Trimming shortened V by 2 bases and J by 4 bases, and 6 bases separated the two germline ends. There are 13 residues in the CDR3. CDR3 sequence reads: CASSLGLYNEQFF. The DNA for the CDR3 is TGTGCCAGCAGCTTAGGGCTTTACAATGAGCAGTTCTTC.

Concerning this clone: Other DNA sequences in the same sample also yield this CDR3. As DNA, the CDR3 is TGTGCCAGCTCACCAGCCAGACAAGAGACCCAGTACTTC. Amino acids: CASSPARQETQYF. V and J are TRBV18 and TRBJ2-5; D unresolved. The germline gives CDR1 KGHSH, CDR2 LQKENI. This CDR3 has 13 amino acids. Trimming stripped 2 bases from V and 2 bases from J, with 6 bases between. Full variable domain (outside the CDR3, taken from reference TRBV18 and TRBJ2-5): NAGVMQNPRHLVRRRGQEARLRCSPMKGHSHVYWYRQLPEEGLKFMVYLQKENIIDESGMPKERFSAEFPKEGPSILRIQQVVRGDSAAYFCASSPARQETQYFGPGTRLLVL.

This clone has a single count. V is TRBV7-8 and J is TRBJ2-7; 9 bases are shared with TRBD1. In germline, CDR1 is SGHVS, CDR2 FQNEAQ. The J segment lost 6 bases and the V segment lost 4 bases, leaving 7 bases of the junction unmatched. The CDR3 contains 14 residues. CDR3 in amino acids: CASSWTGEGSEQYV. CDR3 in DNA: TGTGCCAGCAGCTGGACAGGGGAGGGGTCCGAGCAGTACGTC.

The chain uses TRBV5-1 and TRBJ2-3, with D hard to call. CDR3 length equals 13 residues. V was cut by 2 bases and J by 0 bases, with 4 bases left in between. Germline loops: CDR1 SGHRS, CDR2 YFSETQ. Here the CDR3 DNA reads TGCGCCAGCAGCTTAGGGAGCACAGATACGCAGTATTTT. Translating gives CASSLGSTDTQYF. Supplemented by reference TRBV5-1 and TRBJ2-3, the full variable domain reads KAGVTQTPRYLIKTRGQQVTLSCSPISGHRSVSWYQQTPGQGLQFLFEYFSETQRNKGNFPGRFSGRQFSNSRSEMNVSTLELGDSALYLCASSLGSTDTQYFGPGTRLTVL.

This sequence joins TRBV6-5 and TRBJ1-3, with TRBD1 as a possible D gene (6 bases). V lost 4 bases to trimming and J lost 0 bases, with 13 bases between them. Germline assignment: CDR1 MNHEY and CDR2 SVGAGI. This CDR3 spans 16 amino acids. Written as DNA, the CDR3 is TGTGCCAGCAGTTTGGGGGGGGCCTCCTCTGGAAACACCATATATTTT. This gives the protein CASSLGGASSGNTIYF.

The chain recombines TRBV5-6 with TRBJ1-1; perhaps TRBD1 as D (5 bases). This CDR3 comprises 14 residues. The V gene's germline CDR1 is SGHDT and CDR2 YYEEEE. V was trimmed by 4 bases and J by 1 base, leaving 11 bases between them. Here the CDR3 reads CASSPGLRNTEAFF. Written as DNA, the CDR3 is TGTGCCAGCAGCCCGGGACTTCGGAACACTGAAGCTTTCTTT.

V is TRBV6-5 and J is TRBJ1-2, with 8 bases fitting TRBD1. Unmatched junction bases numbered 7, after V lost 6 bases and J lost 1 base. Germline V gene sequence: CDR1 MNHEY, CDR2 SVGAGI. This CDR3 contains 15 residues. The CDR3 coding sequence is TGTGCCAGCAGGGACAGGGTGGGATATAACTATGGCTACACCTTC. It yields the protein CASRDRVGYNYGYTF.